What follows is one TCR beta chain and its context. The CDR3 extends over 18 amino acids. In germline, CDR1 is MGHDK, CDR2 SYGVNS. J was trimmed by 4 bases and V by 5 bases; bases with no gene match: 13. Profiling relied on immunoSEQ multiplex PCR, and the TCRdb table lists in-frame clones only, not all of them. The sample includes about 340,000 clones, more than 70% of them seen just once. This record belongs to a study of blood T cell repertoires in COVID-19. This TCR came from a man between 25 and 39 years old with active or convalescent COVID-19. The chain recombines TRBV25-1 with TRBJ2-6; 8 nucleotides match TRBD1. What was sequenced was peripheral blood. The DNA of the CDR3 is TGTGCCAGCAGTTCCAACAGGGGGTACCTTGCCGGGGCCAACGTCCTGACTTTC. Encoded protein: CASSSNRGYLAGANVLTF.